This T cell receptor (beta chain) was sequenced in a study of blood T cell repertoires in COVID-19. V trimming: 7 bases; J trimming: 3 bases; junction bases outside the gene matches: 5. Germline CDR1 and CDR2: ENHRY and SYGVKD. The CDR3 is 13 amino acids. The protocol was immunoSEQ multiplex PCR, while the TCRdb copy is restricted to in-frame clones and leaves out a portion. Seen here are 250,000 to 300,000 clones, 85% observed once, and the top ten hold roughly 6.7%. Assignments of participants to cohorts depended upon their own reported clinical history. The origin of this receptor is a woman aged 45-65 years who had been exposed to COVID-19. The gene calls are TRBV10-3 and TRBJ2-5; 7 bases map to TRBD1. Specimen: PBMCs or T cells enriched from blood (not recorded which). The CDR3 sequence: CAIKGAGEETQYF. The CDR3, as DNA: TGTGCCATCAAGGGGGCAGGGGAAGAGACCCAGTACTTC.